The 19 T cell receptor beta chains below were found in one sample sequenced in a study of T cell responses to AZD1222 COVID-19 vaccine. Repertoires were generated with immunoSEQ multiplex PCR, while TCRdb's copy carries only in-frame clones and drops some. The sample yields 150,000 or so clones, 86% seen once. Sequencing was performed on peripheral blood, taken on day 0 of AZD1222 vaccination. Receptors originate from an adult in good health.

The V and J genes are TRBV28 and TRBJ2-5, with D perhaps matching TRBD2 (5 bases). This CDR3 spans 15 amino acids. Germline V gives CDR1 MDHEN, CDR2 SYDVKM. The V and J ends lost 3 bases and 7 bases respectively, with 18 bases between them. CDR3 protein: CASSFRGKALGTQYF. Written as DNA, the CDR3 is TGTGCCAGCAGTTTTCGGGGAAAGGCTTTGGGGACCCAGTACTTC.

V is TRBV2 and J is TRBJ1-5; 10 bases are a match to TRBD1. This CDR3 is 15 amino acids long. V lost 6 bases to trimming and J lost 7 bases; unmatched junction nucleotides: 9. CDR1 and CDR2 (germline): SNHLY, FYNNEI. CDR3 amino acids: CASRLDRGREQPQHF. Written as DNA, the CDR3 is TGTGCCAGCAGGCTCGACAGGGGGCGTGAGCAGCCCCAGCATTTT.

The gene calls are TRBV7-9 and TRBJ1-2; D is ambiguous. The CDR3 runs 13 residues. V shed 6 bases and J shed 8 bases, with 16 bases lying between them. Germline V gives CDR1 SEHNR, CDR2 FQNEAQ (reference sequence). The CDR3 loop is CASSPTGTGGYTF. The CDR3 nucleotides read TGTGCCAGCAGTCCCACGGGAACGGGGGGCTACACCTTC. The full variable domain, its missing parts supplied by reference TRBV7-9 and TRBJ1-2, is DTGVSQNPRHKITKRGQNVTFRCDPISEHNRLYWYRQTLGQGPEFLTYFQNEAQLEKSRLLSDRFSAERPKGSFSTLEIQRTEQGDSAMYLCASSPTGTGGYTFGSGTRLTVV.

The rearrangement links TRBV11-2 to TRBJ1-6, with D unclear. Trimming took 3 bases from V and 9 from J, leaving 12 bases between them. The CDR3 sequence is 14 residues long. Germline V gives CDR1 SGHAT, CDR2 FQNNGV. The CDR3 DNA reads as TGTGCCAGCAGCTTCGGTTGGGGAGGTTCACCCCTCCACTTT. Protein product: CASSFGWGGSPLHF.

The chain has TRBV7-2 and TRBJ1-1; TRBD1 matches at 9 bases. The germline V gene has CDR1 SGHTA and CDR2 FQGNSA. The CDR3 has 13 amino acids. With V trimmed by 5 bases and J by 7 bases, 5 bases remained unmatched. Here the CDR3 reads CASSAQGASEAFF. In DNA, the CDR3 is TGTGCCAGCAGCGCACAGGGGGCTAGTGAAGCTTTCTTT.

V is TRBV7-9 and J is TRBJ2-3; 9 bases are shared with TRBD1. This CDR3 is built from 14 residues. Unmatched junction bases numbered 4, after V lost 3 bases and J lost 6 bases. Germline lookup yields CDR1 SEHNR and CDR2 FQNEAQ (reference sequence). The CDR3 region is CASSFGGQGDTQYF. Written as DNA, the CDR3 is TGTGCCAGCAGCTTCGGAGGACAGGGGGATACGCAGTATTTT.

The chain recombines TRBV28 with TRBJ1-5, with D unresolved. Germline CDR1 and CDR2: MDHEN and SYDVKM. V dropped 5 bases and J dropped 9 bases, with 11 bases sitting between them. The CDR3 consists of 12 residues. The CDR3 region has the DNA TGTGCCAGCAGTCCCCCCCTGGGGCCCCAGCATTTT. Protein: CASSPPLGPQHF.

The CDR3 nucleotides are TGTGCCAGCAGTTTATGGGGGGACAACTCTGGAAACACCATATATTTT. Translated: CASSLWGDNSGNTIYF. The V call is TRBV28, the J call TRBJ1-3, with a possible D match to TRBD1 (6 bases). Trimming stripped 0 bases from V and 0 bases from J, with 9 bases between. The CDR3 runs to 16 residues. The V gene's germline CDR1 is MDHEN and CDR2 SYDVKM. The full variable domain, completed using reference TRBV28 and TRBJ1-3, is DVKVTQSSRYLVKRTGEKVFLECVQDMDHENMFWYRQDPGLGLRLIYFSYDVKMKEKGDIPEGYSVSREKKERFSLILESASTNQTSMYLCASSLWGDNSGNTIYFGEGSWLTVV.

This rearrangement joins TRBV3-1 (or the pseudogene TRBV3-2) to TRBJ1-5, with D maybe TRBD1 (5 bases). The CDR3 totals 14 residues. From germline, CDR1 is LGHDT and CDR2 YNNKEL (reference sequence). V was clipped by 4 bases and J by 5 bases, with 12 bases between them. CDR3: CASSLDSRDQPQHF. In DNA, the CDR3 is TGTGCCAGCAGCCTAGACAGTAGAGATCAGCCCCAGCATTTT.

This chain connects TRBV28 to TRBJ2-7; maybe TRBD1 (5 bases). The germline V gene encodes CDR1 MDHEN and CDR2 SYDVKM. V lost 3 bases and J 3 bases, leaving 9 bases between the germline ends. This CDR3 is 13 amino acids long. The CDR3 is CASSFSDIYEQYF. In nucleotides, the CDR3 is TGTGCCAGCAGTTTCTCGGACATCTACGAGCAGTACTTC.

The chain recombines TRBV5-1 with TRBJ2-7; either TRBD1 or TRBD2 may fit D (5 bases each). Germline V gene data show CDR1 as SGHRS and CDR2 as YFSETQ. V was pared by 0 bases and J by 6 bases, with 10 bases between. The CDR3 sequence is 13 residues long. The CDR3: CASSLVEGFEQYF. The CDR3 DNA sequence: TGCGCCAGCAGCTTGGTCGAGGGGTTCGAGCAGTACTTC.

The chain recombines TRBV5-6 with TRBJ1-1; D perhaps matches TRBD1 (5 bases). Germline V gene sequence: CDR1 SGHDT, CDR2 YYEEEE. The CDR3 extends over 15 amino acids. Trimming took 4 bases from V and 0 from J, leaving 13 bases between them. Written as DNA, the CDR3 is TGTGCCAGCAGCCGGGTAGGGGCCCTGAACACTGAAGCTTTCTTT. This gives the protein CASSRVGALNTEAFF. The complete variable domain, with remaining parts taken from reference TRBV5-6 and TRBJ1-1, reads DAGVTQSPTHLIKTRGQQVTLRCSPKSGHDTVSWYQQALGQGPQFIFQYYEEEERQRGNFPDRFSGHQFPNYSSELNVNALLLGDSALYLCASSRVGALNTEAFFGQGTRLTVV.

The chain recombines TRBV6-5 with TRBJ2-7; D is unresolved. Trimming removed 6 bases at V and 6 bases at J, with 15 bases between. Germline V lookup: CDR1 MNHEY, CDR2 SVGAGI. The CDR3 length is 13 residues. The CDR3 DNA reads TGTGCCAGCAGCCCCTTCGATGGCTCCGAGCAGTACTTC. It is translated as CASSPFDGSEQYF.

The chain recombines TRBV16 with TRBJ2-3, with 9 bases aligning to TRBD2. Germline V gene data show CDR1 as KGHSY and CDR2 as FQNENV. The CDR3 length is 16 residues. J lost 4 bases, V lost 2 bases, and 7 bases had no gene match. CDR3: CASSQPAGGNPDTQYF. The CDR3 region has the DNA TGTGCCAGCAGCCAACCAGCGGGGGGTAATCCAGATACGCAGTATTTT.

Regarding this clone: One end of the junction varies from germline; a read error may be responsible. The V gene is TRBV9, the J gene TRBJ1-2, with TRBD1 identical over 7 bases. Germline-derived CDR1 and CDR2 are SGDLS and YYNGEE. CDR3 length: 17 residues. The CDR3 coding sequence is TGTGCCCGCAGCGCACGACGACAGGGTAGGGGAGACTATGGCTACACCTTC. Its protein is CARSARRQGRGDYGYTF.

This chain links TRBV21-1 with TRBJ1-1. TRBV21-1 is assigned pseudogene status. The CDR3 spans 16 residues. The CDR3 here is CASSPRDFLGCTEAFF. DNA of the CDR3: TGTGCCAGCAGCCCCCGGGACTTTCTAGGGTGCACTGAAGCTTTCTTT.

This CDR3 reads CAWSTSPTGGYTF. DNA for the CDR3: TGTGCCTGGAGTACCAGCCCGACGGGGGGCTACACCTTC. The rearrangement uses TRBV30 and TRBJ1-2; D uncertain. Germline CDR1 GTSNPN, CDR2 SVGIG (reference sequence). V gave up 2 bases and J gave up 8 bases, with 15 bases separating them. The CDR3 totals 13 residues.

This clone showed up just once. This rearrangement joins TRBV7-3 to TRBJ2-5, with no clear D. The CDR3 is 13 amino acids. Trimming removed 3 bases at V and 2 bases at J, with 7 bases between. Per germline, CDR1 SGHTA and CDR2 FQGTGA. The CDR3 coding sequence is TGTGCCAGCAGCTTGGAATTACAAGAGACCCAGTACTTC. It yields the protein CASSLELQETQYF. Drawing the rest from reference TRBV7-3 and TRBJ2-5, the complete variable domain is GAGVSQTPSNKVTEKGKYVELRCDPISGHTALYWYRQSLGQGPEFLIYFQGTGAADDSGLPNDRFFAVRPEGSVSTLKIQRTERGDSAVYLCASSLELQETQYFGPGTRLLVL.

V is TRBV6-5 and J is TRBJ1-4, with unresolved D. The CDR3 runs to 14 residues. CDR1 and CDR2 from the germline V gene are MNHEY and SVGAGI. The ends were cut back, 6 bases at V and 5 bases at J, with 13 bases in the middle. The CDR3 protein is CASSGVGRNEKLFF. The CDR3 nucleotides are TGTGCCAGCAGCGGGGTTGGAAGAAATGAAAAACTGTTTTTT.